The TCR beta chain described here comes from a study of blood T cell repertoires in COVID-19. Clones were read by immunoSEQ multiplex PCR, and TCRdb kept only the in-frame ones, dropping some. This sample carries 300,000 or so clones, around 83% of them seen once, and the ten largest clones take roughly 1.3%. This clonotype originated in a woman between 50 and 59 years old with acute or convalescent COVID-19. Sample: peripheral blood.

CDR3: CASRGGLGANVLTF. CDR3 coding DNA: TGTGCCAGCAGAGGGGGCCTTGGGGCCAACGTCCTGACTTTC. V gene TRBV2 combines with J gene TRBJ2-6; TRBD1 matches 7 bases. The CDR3 totals 14 residues. The V and J ends lost 6 bases and 3 bases, in that order; junction bases with no gene match: 2. From germline, CDR1 is SNHLY and CDR2 FYNNEI.